These 30 T cell receptor beta chains were all obtained from the same sample, sequenced in a study of technical replicates of blood from a few donors. TCRdb's table, derived via immunoSEQ multiplex PCR, lists solely in-frame clones and lacks some. The data show more than 75,000 clones, with 85% to 95% seen just once and 0.2% to 0.25% held by the top ten. What was sequenced was T cells isolated from PBMCs. The receptors shown here come from a human donor in good health.

The chain employs TRBV27 and TRBJ1-4; D remains unclear. Germline values: CDR1 MNHEY, CDR2 SMNVEV (reference sequence). With 5 bases removed from V and 8 bases from J, the gap between germline ends came to 18 bases. The CDR3 runs 15 residues. As DNA, the CDR3 is TGTGCCAGCAGTCCCCCGGAGGCTGGTGGAGAAAAACTGTTTTTT. It yields the protein CASSPPEAGGEKLFF.

The CDR3 is CAWIGEFTEAFF. The CDR3, as DNA: TGTGCCTGGATTGGGGAGTTCACTGAAGCTTTCTTT. This rearrangement joins TRBV30 to TRBJ1-1; D unclear. Germline CDR1 is GTSNPN and CDR2 is SVGIG (reference sequence). This CDR3 contains 12 residues. Between the trimmed V and J ends, which lost 4 bases and 4 bases, there was a span of 10 bases.

This chain uses TRBV19 with TRBJ1-3; 9 nucleotides line up with TRBD1. V dropped 5 bases and J dropped 6; count of bases not matched to a gene: 5. The CDR3 loop spans 14 amino acids. Germline V CDR1 and CDR2: LNHDA, SQIVND (reference sequence). The CDR3 sequence: CASSGDRDVNTIYF. The CDR3 nucleotides read TGTGCCAGTAGTGGGGACAGGGATGTAAACACCATATATTTT. Filled out from reference TRBV19 and TRBJ1-3, the complete variable domain reads DGGITQSPKYLFRKEGQNVTLSCEQNLNHDAMYWYRQDPGQGLRLIYYSQIVNDFQKGDIAEGYSVSREKKESFPLTVTSAQKNPTAFYLCASSGDRDVNTIYFGEGSWLTVV.

The rearrangement links TRBV28 to TRBJ2-5, with TRBD1 identical over 7 bases. Trimming cost V 6 bases and J 5 bases; bases outside gene matches: 9. The CDR3 contains 14 residues. Germline V gene data show CDR1 as MDHEN and CDR2 as SYDVKM. The CDR3 here is CASRSPGGRETQYF. For the CDR3, the DNA is TGTGCCAGCAGGTCTCCAGGGGGTAGGGAGACCCAGTACTTC.

This sequence joins TRBV10-3 and TRBJ1-5; TRBD1 is a possible D gene (5 bases). CDR3 size: 15 residues. Germline assignment: CDR1 ENHRY and CDR2 SYGVKD. Deletions cut 0 bases from V and 2 bases from J, with 8 bases between. The CDR3 loop is CAISESIQGNQPQHF. CDR3 coding DNA: TGTGCCATCAGTGAGTCTATACAGGGCAATCAGCCCCAGCATTTT.

CDR3 sequence: CASRGGQGLQYF. The DNA for the CDR3 is TGTGCCAGCAGGGGGGGACAGGGCCTCCAGTACTTC. The V gene is TRBV27, the J gene TRBJ2-7; TRBD1 agrees at 9 bases. Germline V gives CDR1 MNHEY, CDR2 SMNVEV (reference sequence). V lost 6 bases and J lost 10; bases outside the gene matches: 7. The CDR3 totals 12 residues.

The rearrangement uses TRBV9 and TRBJ1-5, with D possibly being TRBD1 (5 bases). The ends were cut back, 0 bases at V and 0 bases at J, with 10 bases in the middle. Germline CDR1 and CDR2: SGDLS and YYNGEE. This CDR3 spans 16 amino acids. The DNA for the CDR3 is TGTGCCAGCAGCGTAGGGGGCGGAAATAGCAATCAGCCCCAGCATTTT. Translation: CASSVGGGNSNQPQHF.

The chain joins TRBV5-6 to TRBJ1-3, with TRBD1 matching 7 bases. In germline, CDR1 is SGHDT, CDR2 YYEEEE. The V gene end was trimmed by 3 bases and the J gene end by 0 bases; junction bases not matched to a gene: 6. This CDR3 comprises 16 residues. CDR3 sequence: CASSYRGQRSGNTIYF. CDR3 nucleotide sequence: TGTGCCAGCAGCTATCGGGGACAGCGCTCTGGAAACACCATATATTTT.

Details on this clone: Other nucleotide sequences in the sample specify the same CDR3. This rearrangement joins TRBV15 to TRBJ1-5; 7 nucleotides agree with TRBD1. CDR1 is LNHNV and CDR2 is YYDKDF in the germline V gene (reference sequence). The length of the CDR3 is 13 residues. V trimming: 8 bases; J trimming: 5 bases; junction bases outside the gene matches: 6. The CDR3 reads CATSRDRYQPQHF. The DNA for the CDR3 is TGTGCCACCTCTAGGGACAGATATCAGCCCCAGCATTTT.

The rearrangement uses TRBV19 and TRBJ2-1; 8 nucleotides line up with TRBD2. The CDR3 spans 14 residues. The germline CDR1 and CDR2 sequences are LNHDA and SQIVND (reference sequence). Unmatched junction bases numbered 10, after V lost 6 bases and J lost 9 bases. In DNA form, the CDR3 reads TGTGCCAGTAGACGAGATAGCGGGATTAGTGAGCAGTTCTTC. Its translation: CASRRDSGISEQFF.

The chain carries TRBV7-6 and TRBJ2-3, with 8 positions matching TRBD2. V shed 4 bases and J 1 base; nucleotides not matched to a gene: 13. From germline, CDR1 is SGHVS and CDR2 FNYEAQ. The CDR3 loop spans 18 amino acids. The CDR3 region is CASSSPRGGVVGTDTQYF. In DNA form, the CDR3 reads TGTGCCAGCAGCTCACCCCGGGGGGGGGTGGTAGGCACAGATACGCAGTATTTT.

This chain joins TRBV7-8 and TRBJ2-3; 7 bases agree with TRBD1. Trimming at V came to 0 bases and at J to 4 bases, leaving 7 bases not matched to a gene. Germline-derived CDR1 and CDR2 are SGHVS and FQNEAQ. This CDR3 is 16 amino acids long. CDR3 amino acids: CASSLAPGTVADTQYF. CDR3 in DNA: TGTGCCAGCAGCTTAGCCCCCGGGACAGTGGCAGATACGCAGTATTTT.

The rearrangement uses TRBV27 and TRBJ2-1; no clear D gene. With 3 bases removed from V and 2 bases from J, the gap between germline ends came to 11 bases. From germline, CDR1 is MNHEY and CDR2 SMNVEV (reference sequence). The CDR3 runs to 15 residues. This chain's CDR3 is CASSFQRTPYNEQFF. The CDR3 region has the DNA TGTGCCAGCAGTTTCCAGCGTACCCCCTACAATGAGCAGTTCTTC.

The V call is TRBV14, the J call TRBJ2-7, with D uncertain. Trimming took off 1 base at V and 2 bases at J, with 12 bases between the two ends. The CDR3 totals 15 residues. Looked up from germline, CDR1 is SGHDN and CDR2 is FVKESK. The CDR3 here is CASSQGSFQAYEQYF. The CDR3 nucleotides read TGTGCCAGCAGCCAAGGGAGTTTCCAAGCCTACGAGCAGTACTTC.

The J gene is TRBJ1-2, the V gene TRBV14; TRBD1 aligns across 8 bases. V trimming: 1 base; J trimming: 6 bases; junction bases outside the gene matches: 7. Germline lookup yields CDR1 SGHDN and CDR2 FVKESK. The CDR3 covers 15 residues. The CDR3 region is CASSQAGRTGNGYTF. CDR3 in DNA: TGTGCCAGCAGCCAAGCTGGTCGGACAGGGAATGGCTACACCTTC.

This chain joins TRBV10-3 and TRBJ2-5; 7 nucleotides agree with TRBD2. V shed 3 bases and J 3 bases; nucleotides not matched to a gene: 7. CDR1 and CDR2 from the germline V gene are ENHRY and SYGVKD. The CDR3 has 15 residues. DNA of the CDR3: TGTGCCATCAGTGATTTGGGGGGGAGAAAAGAGACCCAGTACTTC. Protein sequence: CAISDLGGRKETQYF.

This clone was seen more than once but under ten times. V gene TRBV13 combines with J gene TRBJ1-3; 7 bases are a match to TRBD1. CDR3 length equals 16 residues. V shed 5 bases and J 0 bases; nucleotides not matched to a gene: 7. CDR1 is PRHDT, CDR2 FYEKMQ, per germline (reference sequence). CDR3 sequence: CASSPRGESSGNTIYF. Written as DNA, the CDR3 is TGTGCCAGCAGCCCCAGGGGGGAAAGCTCTGGAAACACCATATATTTT.

In its sample, this clone was seen a few times. V and J are TRBV18 and TRBJ1-1, with D perhaps TRBD1 (5 bases). CDR3 length: 13 residues. Trimming cost V 2 bases and J 11 bases, with 15 bases left between them. The V gene's germline CDR1 is KGHSH and CDR2 LQKENI. CDR3 nucleotide sequence: TGTGCCAGCTCACCATCGACGGGGCGGGATGCTTTCTTT. The encoded protein is CASSPSTGRDAFF.

The chain recombines TRBV2 with TRBJ2-2; 7 bases are shared with TRBD2. The J segment lost 4 bases and the V segment lost 8 bases, leaving 1 base of the junction unmatched. The CDR3 spans 12 residues. Germline V gene lookup returns CDR1 SNHLY and CDR2 FYNNEI. CDR3 coding DNA: TGTGCCAGCCCGGGGGGCACCGGGGAGCTGTTTTTT. Translated: CASPGGTGELFF.

The chain employs TRBV27 and TRBJ2-3, with 11 bases matching TRBD2. From germline, CDR1 is MNHEY and CDR2 SMNVEV (reference sequence). The ends lost 5 bases at V and 3 bases at J; junction bases unmatched: 4. There are 15 residues in the CDR3. The CDR3: CASSPRLAGTDTQYF. In nucleotides, the CDR3 is TGTGCCAGCAGTCCCCGACTAGCGGGAACAGATACGCAGTATTTT.

The CDR3 here is CASSPAGHRNTGELFF. The CDR3 region has the DNA TGTGCCAGCAGCCCAGCCGGACACCGGAACACCGGGGAGCTGTTTTTT. This chain uses TRBV9 with TRBJ2-2, with D possibly being TRBD1 (5 bases). The CDR3 totals 16 residues. The V gene lost 4 bases and the J gene lost 1 base, with 14 bases spanning the gap. Germline CDR1 is SGDLS and CDR2 is YYNGEE.

The rearrangement links TRBV28 to TRBJ2-2; 7 nucleotides align to TRBD1. The germline V gene encodes CDR1 MDHEN and CDR2 SYDVKM. V was clipped by 5 bases and J by 6 bases; unmatched bases: 12. The CDR3 spans 16 residues. The CDR3 is CASSLYRDSRSGELFF. CDR3 coding DNA: TGTGCCAGCAGTCTATACCGGGACAGCAGATCCGGGGAGCTGTTTTTT.

The chain couples TRBV4-1 to TRBJ2-2, with 8 bases lining up with TRBD1. The length of the CDR3 is 15 residues. V shed 6 bases, J shed 2 bases, and the junction held 5 bases outside the gene matches. Germline-derived CDR1 and CDR2 are MGHRA and YSYEKL. The chain's CDR3 is CASRRGQGNTGELFF. The CDR3 bases are TGCGCCAGCAGACGAGGACAGGGAAACACCGGGGAGCTGTTTTTT.

The J gene is TRBJ2-7, the V gene TRBV27; 7 positions agree with TRBD1. Trimming cost V 2 bases and J 3 bases; bases outside gene matches: 31. From germline, CDR1 is MNHEY and CDR2 SMNVEV (reference sequence). The CDR3 totals 23 residues. The CDR3 DNA reads TGTGCCAGCAGTTTAGGTCCGGGACAGTCCCAGTATTTCTTGGATTCCCACCACTACGAGCAGTACTTC. Protein sequence: CASSLGPGQSQYFLDSHHYEQYF.

The rearrangement uses TRBV9 and TRBJ2-7; TRBD2 agrees at 11 bases. Per the germline V gene, CDR1 is SGDLS and CDR2 is YYNGEE. The CDR3 has 20 amino acids. V lost 1 base and J lost 5; bases outside the gene matches: 20. The DNA of the CDR3 is TGTGCCAGCAGCGTATCAACTCCGGGACTAGCGGAGTTAAGGGTCCACGAGCAGTACTTC. As protein: CASSVSTPGLAELRVHEQYF.

This chain connects TRBV6-5 to TRBJ1-2, with D perhaps matching TRBD1 (6 bases). Deletions cut 4 bases from V and 8 bases from J, with 17 bases between. Germline V gives CDR1 MNHEY, CDR2 SVGAGI. The CDR3 has 14 residues. The CDR3, as DNA: TGTGCCAGCAGTTCCCGGGGGGGGCCGGGGGGCTACACCTTC. Translation gives CASSSRGGPGGYTF.

The chain recombines TRBV2 with TRBJ2-5, with TRBD2 matching over 9 bases. CDR1 SNHLY and CDR2 FYNNEI come from the germline V gene. The CDR3 has 14 amino acids. With 6 bases clipped from V and 5 bases from J, the junction kept 7 bases outside the gene matches. CDR3: CASRRSGGLETQYF. CDR3 sequence (DNA): TGTGCCAGCAGACGGAGCGGGGGGTTGGAGACCCAGTACTTC.

V and J are TRBV7-8 and TRBJ2-5; 10 bases line up with TRBD1. The CDR3 consists of 18 residues. Germline loops: CDR1 SGHVS, CDR2 FQNEAQ. V was clipped by 5 bases and J by 5 bases; unmatched bases: 17. The CDR3 DNA is TGTGCCAGCAGCCCCACTCGAACCGGGACAGGGGCCGTCGAGACCCAGTACTTC. This translates into CASSPTRTGTGAVETQYF.

In the case of this clone: One junction end disagrees with the germline gene, perhaps due to a read error. This rearrangement joins TRBV7-9 to TRBJ2-4; 7 bases are shared with TRBD1. Germline-derived CDR1 and CDR2 are SEHNR and FQNEAQ (reference sequence). This CDR3 comprises 12 residues. DNA of the CDR3: TGTGCCAGCAGCTTAGGGCCAGGGGGATACGTCTTC. Its protein is CASSLGPGGYVF.

The chain has TRBV28 and TRBJ1-5; TRBD1 matches 10 bases. The germline V gene has CDR1 MDHEN and CDR2 SYDVKM. This CDR3 region has 14 residues. The V gene end was trimmed by 4 bases and the J gene end by 7 bases; junction bases not matched to a gene: 4. The CDR3 DNA reads TGTGCCAGCAGTTACGGGACAGGGGACCAGCCCCAGCATTTT. Residues: CASSYGTGDQPQHF.